These 5 T cell receptor beta chains were all obtained from the same sample, sequenced in a study of blood T cell repertoires in COVID-19. Produced via immunoSEQ multiplex PCR; TCRdb's table is partial and in-frame only. This table has approximately 170,000 clones, 70% to 90% appearing once. Sample: peripheral blood. The receptor set was obtained from a woman aged 65 to 85 with acute or convalescent COVID-19.

The gene calls are TRBV4-2 and TRBJ2-5, with 9 bases aligning to TRBD1. The CDR3 has 15 amino acids. The germline CDR1 and CDR2 sequences are LGHNA and YNFKEQ. The V and J ends lost 1 base and 7 bases, in that order; junction bases with no gene match: 7. The CDR3: CASSQAGTGLGTQYF. The CDR3, as DNA: TGTGCCAGCAGCCAAGCTGGGACAGGGCTGGGGACCCAGTACTTC.

The CDR3 protein is CASSRGEAGANVLTF. The CDR3 DNA reads as TGTGCCAGCAGTCGCGGGGAAGCTGGGGCCAACGTCCTGACTTTC. This rearrangement joins TRBV6-2 or TRBV6-3 to TRBJ2-6; tentative D call: TRBD2 (6 bases). There are 15 residues in the CDR3. V was trimmed by 5 bases and J by 2 bases, leaving 10 bases between them. The germline V gene has CDR1 MNHEY and CDR2 SVGEGT.

V is TRBV4-3 and J is TRBJ1-5; D is uncertain. Germline assignment: CDR1 LGHNA and CDR2 YSLEER. This CDR3 is 14 amino acids long. V lost 0 bases to trimming and J lost 2 bases, with 5 bases between them. CDR3: CASSQERGNQPQHF. CDR3 in DNA: TGCGCCAGCAGCCAAGAACGGGGCAATCAGCCCCAGCATTTT.

V is TRBV7-8 and J is TRBJ2-3; 10 bases fit TRBD2. The CDR3 runs 17 residues. Looked up from germline, CDR1 is SGHVS and CDR2 is FQNEAQ. J lost 2 bases, V lost 0 bases, and 5 bases had no gene match. In nucleotides, the CDR3 is TGTGCCAGCAGCTTAGCGCTACTAGCGGGGAACACAGATACGCAGTATTTT. Translation gives CASSLALLAGNTDTQYF.

The rearrangement joins TRBV6-5 to TRBJ1-2; the D gene is possibly TRBD1 (6 bases). V lost 4 bases and J lost 4, with 13 bases in between. Germline assignment: CDR1 MNHEY and CDR2 SVGAGI. The CDR3 has 14 amino acids. Here the CDR3 DNA reads TGTGCCAGCAGTTCGCTGACAGGTCCCTATGGCTACACCTTC. Protein sequence: CASSSLTGPYGYTF.